A selection of T cell receptor beta chains follows, all from one sample in a study of human T cells and chemical hapten exposure. TCRdb re-called the RACE reads through MiXCR, storing one row per CDR3 protein. There are roughly 82,000 distinct CDR3 sequences in the sample; 10% to 15% occur only once, and 3% to 4% lies in the top ten. Sequencing was performed on whole blood, taken in connection with sensitization to the hapten diphenylcyclopropenone (DPC). The receptors originated from a woman aged 55-70 years with alopecia areata. Some clones in this sample may be carry-over from other donors' samples. Each CDR3 is given with its conserved first and last residue. D genes are given only for firm matches. Clone size is given for some rows only: seen once, a few or many times, or a class if the clone is expanded.

>TRBD2|few|TRBV11-2|TRBJ2-3
CASSSYSTSGGTDTQYF
TGTGCCAGCAGCTCCTACTCGACTAGCGGGGGCACAGATACGCAGTATTTT
>TRBD1|many|TRBV18|TRBJ1-1
CASSPRDSVTEAFF
TGTGCCAGCTCACCTAGGGACAGTGTCACTGAAGCTTTCTTT
>NA|NA|TRBV5-1|TRBJ2-1
CASSLVGAYNEQFF
TGCGCCAGCAGCTTGGTTGGCGCATACAATGAGCAGTTCTTC
>TRBD1|NA|TRBV3-1|TRBJ2-7
CASSQYPGTGYWDEQYF
TGTGCCAGCAGCCAATATCCCGGGACAGGGTATTGGGACGAGCAGTACTTC
>NA|NA|TRBV20-1|TRBJ2-7
CSAKAGHEQYF
TGCAGTGCTAAGGCGGGCCACGAGCAGTACTTC
>NA|many|TRBV29-1|TRBJ2-7
CSVEDLTGTEQYF
TGCAGCGTTGAAGATCTCACAGGAACCGAGCAGTACTTC
>TRBD2|few|TRBV10-2|TRBJ2-3
CASSVAGSTDTQYF
TGCGCCAGCAGCGTAGCGGGGTCGACAGATACGCAGTATTTT
>NA|few|TRBV18|TRBJ1-3
CASSPRTAYDSGNTIYF
TGTGCCAGCTCACCACGTACAGCCTACGACTCTGGAAACACCATATATTTT
>NA|NA|TRBV4-1|TRBJ2-3
CASSRQRGFGDTQYF
TGCGCCAGCAGCCGACAACGGGGGTTTGGAGATACGCAGTATTTT
>NA|many|TRBV12-3/TRBV12-4|TRBJ2-7
CASSGTSKYEQYF
TGTGCCAGCAGCGGGACGTCGAAATACGAGCAGTACTTC
>TRBD1|many|TRBV12-3/TRBV12-4|TRBJ1-2
CASRETGGFDYGYTF
TGTGCCAGCAGAGAGACAGGGGGCTTCGACTATGGCTACACCTTC
>NA|NA|TRBV5-5|TRBJ1-5
CASSLLLQGPQPQHF
TGTGCCAGCAGCCTGCTCCTTCAGGGGCCTCAGCCCCAGCATTTT
>NA|once|TRBV2|TRBJ1-1
CASSVSDPEAFF
TGTGCCAGCAGTGTCTCGGACCCTGAAGCTTTCTTT
>TRBD1|few|TRBV18|TRBJ1-1
CASSPLGQGNTEAFF
TGTGCCAGCTCACCTTTGGGACAGGGGAACACTGAAGCTTTCTTT
>NA|many|TRBV11-2|TRBJ1-6
CASSLVSAPLHF
TGTGCCAGCAGCTTAGTGTCCGCACCCCTCCACTTT
>NA|many|TRBV5-6|TRBJ1-2
CASSSLTETNYGYTF
TGTGCCAGCAGCTCGCTGACAGAAACCAACTATGGCTACACCTTC
>NA|many|TRBV5-1|TRBJ2-5
CASSLGVLQETQYF
TGCGCCAGCAGCTTGGGAGTCTTACAAGAGACCCAGTACTTC
>NA|NA|TRBV12-3/TRBV12-4|TRBJ1-2
CASSNTNYGYTF
TGTGCCAGCAGTAACACTAACTATGGCTACACCTTC
>NA|few|TRBV28|TRBJ2-7
CASSLGRGVYF
TGTGCCAGCAGTTTGGGTCGCGGGGTGTACTTC
>TRBD2|NA|TRBV5-5|TRBJ2-1
CASSFGGTIPNEQFF
TGTGCCAGCAGCTTCGGCGGGACTATCCCCAATGAGCAGTTCTTC
>TRBD1|many|TRBV7-2|TRBJ2-1
CASSPQGARVNEQFF
TGTGCCAGCAGCCCCCAGGGGGCGCGCGTCAATGAGCAGTTCTTC
>NA|NA|TRBV19|TRBJ1-5
CASSTPTESNQPQHF
TGTGCCAGTAGTACCCCGACGGAATCCAATCAGCCCCAGCATTTT
>NA|few|TRBV3-1|TRBJ2-2
CASSQEAGTTGELFF
TGTGCCAGCAGCCAAGAGGCGGGGACCACCGGGGAGCTGTTTTTT
>NA|many|TRBV4-1|TRBJ2-5
CASSQTSYQETQYF
TGCGCCAGCAGCCAAACCTCGTACCAAGAGACCCAGTACTTC
>TRBD2|many|TRBV7-9|TRBJ2-1
CASIRPGRGTGTEQFF
TGTGCCAGCATCCGACCCGGGAGGGGGACTGGGACGGAGCAGTTCTTC
>NA|many|TRBV15|TRBJ2-6
CATSRDFSGANVLTF
TGTGCCACCAGCAGAGATTTTTCGGGGGCCAACGTCCTGACTTTC
>NA|few|TRBV6-2/TRBV6-3|TRBJ1-3
CASGRTSSTSGNTIYF
TGTGCCAGCGGCCGGACATCAAGTACCTCTGGAAACACCATATATTTT
>NA|many|TRBV29-1|TRBJ1-5
CSVRQGNQPQHF
TGCAGCGTCAGACAGGGCAATCAGCCCCAGCATTTT
>NA|NA|TRBV5-1|TRBJ2-5
CASSLRQDQETQYF
TGCGCCAGCAGCTTGAGGCAGGACCAAGAGACCCAGTACTTC
>TRBD2|NA|TRBV10-1|TRBJ2-3
CASSAGLAGGRYF
TGCGCCAGCAGCGCCGGACTAGCGGGGGGGCGGTATTTT
>NA|few|TRBV7-9|TRBJ1-1
CASSFEGMNTEAFF
TGTGCCAGCAGCTTCGAGGGCATGAACACTGAAGCTTTCTTT